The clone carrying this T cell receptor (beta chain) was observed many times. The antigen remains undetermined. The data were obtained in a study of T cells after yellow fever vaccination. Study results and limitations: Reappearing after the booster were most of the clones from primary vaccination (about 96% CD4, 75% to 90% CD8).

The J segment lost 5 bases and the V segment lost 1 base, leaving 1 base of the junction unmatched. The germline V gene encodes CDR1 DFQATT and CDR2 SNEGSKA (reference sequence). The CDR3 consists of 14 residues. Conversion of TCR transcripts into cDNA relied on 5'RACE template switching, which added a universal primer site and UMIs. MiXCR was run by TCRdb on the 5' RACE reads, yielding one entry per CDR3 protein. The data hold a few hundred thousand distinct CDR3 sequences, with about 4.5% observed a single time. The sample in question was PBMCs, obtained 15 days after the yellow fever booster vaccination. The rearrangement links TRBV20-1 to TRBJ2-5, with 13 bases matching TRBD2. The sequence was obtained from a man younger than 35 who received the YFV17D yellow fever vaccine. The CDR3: CSARVTSGGETQYF. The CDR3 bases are TGCAGTGCTAGAGTGACTAGCGGGGGGGAGACCCAGTACTTC.